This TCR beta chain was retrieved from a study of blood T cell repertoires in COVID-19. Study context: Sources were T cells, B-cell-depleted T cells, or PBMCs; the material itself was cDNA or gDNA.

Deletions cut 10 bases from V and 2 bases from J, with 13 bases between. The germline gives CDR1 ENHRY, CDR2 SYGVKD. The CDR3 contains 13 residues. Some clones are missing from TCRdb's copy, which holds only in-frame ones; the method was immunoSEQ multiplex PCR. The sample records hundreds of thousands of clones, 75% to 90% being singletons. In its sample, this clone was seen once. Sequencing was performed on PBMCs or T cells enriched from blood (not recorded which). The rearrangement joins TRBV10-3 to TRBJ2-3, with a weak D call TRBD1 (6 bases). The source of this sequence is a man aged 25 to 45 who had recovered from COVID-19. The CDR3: CATGTPNTDTQYF. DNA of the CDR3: TGTGCCACCGGGACACCTAACACAGATACGCAGTATTTT.